Below are 18 T cell receptor beta chains sequenced from a single sample in a study of T cell repertoires in cytomegalovirus infection. TCRdb passed the reads through MiXCR, listing each CDR3 protein once. The repertoire consists of 740,000 or so distinct CDR3 sequences, with approximately 40% occurring once and the leading ten covering roughly 2.8%. The sample comprised PBMCs. These TCRs come from a human donor in good health (CMV status not recorded). Some clones in this sample may be carry-over from other donors' samples.

The chain carries TRBV5-1 and TRBJ1-2; 7 bases line up with TRBD1. The CDR3 extends over 16 amino acids. Trimming took 4 bases from V and 3 from J; bases not matched to a gene: 12. Per germline, CDR1 SGHRS and CDR2 YFSETQ. This CDR3 reads CASSGNEGAKDYGYTF. CDR3 sequence (DNA): TGCGCCAGCAGCGGAAATGAGGGGGCGAAGGACTATGGCTACACCTTC.

A few counts support this clonotype. V is TRBV19 and J is TRBJ2-1, with D tentatively TRBD2 (7 bases). Germline CDR1 is LNHDA and CDR2 is SQIVND (reference sequence). Trimming removed 3 bases from V and 13 bases from J, with 10 bases in between. This CDR3 is built from 11 residues. The CDR3, as DNA: TGTGCCAGTAGTATTGCGGGGGCCCAGTTCTTC. Translation gives CASSIAGAQFF.

The chain uses TRBV2 and TRBJ2-1, with 7 bases aligning to TRBD2. From germline, CDR1 is SNHLY and CDR2 FYNNEI. CDR3 size: 15 residues. V lost 8 bases and J lost 4; bases outside the gene matches: 11. The CDR3 DNA follows: TGTGCCAGCGAAGCGGGACGAGCGGATTACAATGAGCAGTTCTTC. Translation: CASEAGRADYNEQFF.

The rearrangement joins TRBV29-1 to TRBJ1-2; TRBD1 is a possible D gene (5 bases). This CDR3 is built from 12 residues. The germline gives CDR1 SQVTM, CDR2 ANQGSEA. The V end lost 7 bases, the J end lost 5 bases, and 14 bases lay between the germline ends. The CDR3 region has the DNA TGCAGCGCCGCGGGGGGGACTTATGGCTACACCTTC. Translated, it gives CSAAGGTYGYTF.

The rearrangement joins TRBV12-3 or TRBV12-4 to TRBJ1-4; TRBD1 matches at 8 bases. There are 14 residues in the CDR3. V shed 1 base, J shed 8 bases, and the junction held 3 bases outside the gene matches. DNA of the CDR3: TGTGCCAGCAGTTTAGAACAGGGGGGCGAAAAACTGTTTTTT. Residues: CASSLEQGGEKLFF.

The genes are TRBV6-2 or TRBV6-3 and TRBJ2-1, with 10 bases lining up with TRBD2. The CDR3 spans 16 residues. Germline CDR1 reads MNHEY; CDR2 reads SVGEGT. V lost 3 bases, J lost 9 bases, and 11 bases stayed unmatched. The CDR3 region has the DNA TGTGCCAGCAGTTATGGTGCAGCGGGGGGGCTGGGTGAGCAGTTCTTC. Translation gives CASSYGAAGGLGEQFF.

The chain employs TRBV25-1 and TRBJ1-2, with D possibly TRBD1 on 5 matching bases. V was trimmed by 6 bases and J by 11 bases, leaving 19 bases between them. Germline loops: CDR1 MGHDK, CDR2 SYGVNS. The CDR3 is made up of 13 amino acids. The CDR3 sequence is CASREPGPGGYTF. In DNA, the CDR3 is TGTGCCAGCAGGGAACCGGGACCCGGCGGGTACACCTTC.

The sample holds many counts of this clonotype. The chain combines TRBV7-8 with TRBJ1-5; 7 nucleotides agree with TRBD1. The CDR3 has 15 residues. Looked up from germline, CDR1 is SGHVS and CDR2 is FQNEAQ. V shed 0 bases, J shed 3 bases, and the junction held 2 bases outside the gene matches. The CDR3 protein is CASSLAGTVNQPQHF. CDR3 nucleotide sequence: TGTGCCAGCAGCTTAGCCGGGACAGTCAATCAGCCCCAGCATTTT.

This rearrangement joins TRBV5-1 to TRBJ2-3; 7 nucleotides line up with TRBD2. Germline loops: CDR1 SGHRS, CDR2 YFSETQ. V lost 0 bases, J lost 0 bases, and 7 bases stayed unmatched. This CDR3 comprises 17 residues. The CDR3 region is CASSLGLLAASTDTQYF. The CDR3 DNA is TGCGCCAGCAGCTTGGGTCTCCTAGCGGCTAGCACAGATACGCAGTATTTT.

This clonotype showed up just a few times. The chain recombines TRBV2 with TRBJ2-7; weak D call: TRBD2 (6 bases). V was shortened by 4 bases and J by 6 bases, with 19 bases between the two germline ends. This CDR3 contains 15 residues. Germline V lookup: CDR1 SNHLY, CDR2 FYNNEI. CDR3 region: CASSGVGGRYSEQYF. The DNA of the CDR3 is TGTGCCAGCAGTGGAGTGGGAGGTCGATATTCCGAGCAGTACTTC.

This clonotype was found many times. The chain employs TRBV18 and TRBJ2-5; D not certain. The CDR3 sequence is 11 residues long. Germline V gene data show CDR1 as KGHSH and CDR2 as LQKENI. Trimming left V 8 bases short and J 4 bases short, with 8 bases between. The CDR3 reads CASSPLETQYF. CDR3 sequence (DNA): TGTGCCAGCAGCCCACTAGAGACCCAGTACTTC.

The table lists this clonotype with a few counts. The chain employs TRBV27 and TRBJ2-3, with 10 bases matching TRBD2. V gave up 5 bases and J gave up 0 bases; unmatched junction bases: 8. Looked up from germline, CDR1 is MNHEY and CDR2 is SMNVEV (reference sequence). The CDR3 covers 17 residues. The CDR3 sequence is CASSPWTSGTSTDTQYF. The CDR3 DNA follows: TGTGCCAGCAGTCCGTGGACTAGCGGAACTAGCACAGATACGCAGTATTTT.

This clonotype turned up a few times. The chain has TRBV6-1 and TRBJ1-5; D not resolved. The V end lost 2 bases, the J end lost 1 base, and 15 bases lay between the germline ends. The CDR3 totals 17 residues. Per the germline V gene, CDR1 is MNHNS and CDR2 is SASEGT. CDR3 residues: CASSEIFPPLSNQPQHF. DNA for the CDR3: TGTGCCAGCAGTGAAATCTTCCCCCCACTGAGCAATCAGCCCCAGCATTTT.

This clonotype was observed a handful of times. This chain uses TRBV7-8 with TRBJ2-6; 7 nucleotides match TRBD1. Looked up from germline, CDR1 is SGHVS and CDR2 is FQNEAQ. J lost 2 bases, V lost 5 bases, and 18 bases had no gene match. The CDR3 is 20 residues long. The CDR3 DNA reads TGTGCCAGCAGCCCGAATACCCTAGGGGACAGACCCACTGGGGCCAACGTCCTGACTTTC. Translating it yields CASSPNTLGDRPTGANVLTF.

This clonotype appeared many times. The chain carries TRBV7-8 and TRBJ2-2; perhaps TRBD1 as D (6 bases). There are 17 residues in the CDR3. Germline values: CDR1 SGHVS, CDR2 FQNEAQ. With 6 bases removed from V and 2 bases from J, the gap between germline ends came to 19 bases. CDR3: CASSKHLRTENTGELFF. As DNA, the CDR3 is TGTGCCAGCAGTAAACATTTAAGGACAGAAAACACCGGGGAGCTGTTTTTT.

Worth noting for this clonotype: Compared with germline, one end of the junction differs, possibly owing to a read error. The V and J genes are TRBV7-6 and TRBJ1-1; D gene ambiguous. CDR1 is SGHVS and CDR2 is FNYEAQ in the germline V gene. CDR3 length equals 13 residues. CDR3 protein: CASSLRSETEAFF. CDR3 nucleotide sequence: TGTGCTAGCAGCTTAAGGTCCGAGACTGAAGCTTTCTTT.

In DNA form, the CDR3 reads TGTGCCAGCGGGACTCGGGGGCAGCCCCAGCATTTT. This translates into CASGTRGQPQHF. The chain combines TRBV28 with TRBJ1-5, with a tentative D call TRBD1 (5 bases). The CDR3 totals 12 residues. Trimming took off 8 bases at V and 7 bases at J, with 12 bases between the two ends. Germline lookup yields CDR1 MDHEN and CDR2 SYDVKM. Complete variable domain (other parts from reference TRBV28 and TRBJ1-5): DVKVTQSSRYLVKRTGEKVFLECVQDMDHENMFWYRQDPGLGLRLIYFSYDVKMKEKGDIPEGYSVSREKKERFSLILESASTNQTSMYLCASGTRGQPQHFGDGTRLSIL.

This clonotype was observed at least ten times. This rearrangement joins TRBV12-5 to TRBJ1-1; a possible D gene is TRBD1 (5 bases). Deletions cut 7 bases from V and 3 bases from J, with 9 bases between. Germline CDR1 reads LGHNT; CDR2 reads FRNRAP. CDR3 length: 12 amino acids. This CDR3 reads CASALGDTEAFF. The CDR3 DNA is TGTGCTAGTGCCCTGGGGGACACTGAAGCTTTCTTT.